These T cell receptor beta chains were read from a single sample in a study of T cell changes during pregnancy in multiple sclerosis. The protocol was immunoSEQ multiplex PCR, while the TCRdb copy is restricted to in-frame clones and leaves out a portion. The table has about 62,000 clones, roughly nine tenths seen once. The sample here was peripheral blood, taken in the first trimester of pregnancy. The receptor set was obtained from a female donor with multiple sclerosis, enrolled in a pregnancy study. Both conserved end residues are part of each CDR3. D genes are given only for firm matches. Size values are once, few and many counts, or a class for expanded clones, and some rows have none.

v_gene	j_gene	abundance	d_gene	CDR3aa	CDR3nt
TRBV4-1	TRBJ2-1	NA	TRBD2	CASRQEGRAGYNEQFF	TGCGCCAGCAGACAAGAGGGGAGGGCCGGGTACAATGAGCAGTTCTTC
TRBV4-1	TRBJ2-1	NA	TRBD2	CASSQDVGTSGKGEQFF	TGCGCCAGCAGCCAAGATGTCGGGACTAGCGGGAAGGGTGAGCAGTTCTTC
TRBV7-9	TRBJ2-6	NA	NA	CASSLKDWEGVNGANVLTF	TGTGCCAGCAGCCTTAAGGATTGGGAGGGGGTAAATGGGGCCAACGTCCTGACTTTC
TRBV25-1	TRBJ2-3	once	NA	CASSQVLAVPLIDTQYF	TGTGCCAGCAGTCAAGTCCTAGCTGTCCCTCTAATAGATACGCAGTATTTT
TRBV20-1	TRBJ2-7	NA	NA	CSASNFYEQYF	TGCAGTGCGTCAAATTTCTACGAGCAGTACTTC
TRBV5-6	TRBJ1-2	NA	NA	CATMRQSLIFYGYTF	TGTGCTACAATGCGGCAGTCTTTGATATTCTATGGCTACACCTTC
TRBV10-3	TRBJ2-3	NA	TRBD2	CAIRTSGRLPSTDTQYF	TGTGCCATAAGGACTAGCGGGAGGTTGCCTAGCACAGATACGCAGTATTTT
TRBV7-2	TRBJ1-2	NA	NA	CASSLNVRDQGYTF	TGTGCCAGCAGCTTAAACGTGAGGGATCAAGGCTACACCTTC
TRBV6-5	TRBJ1-1	NA	TRBD1	CASSRGSGEAFF	TGTGCCAGCAGCAGGGGGTCGGGTGAAGCTTTCTTT
TRBV4-2	TRBJ2-2	once	TRBD2	CASSMSGRWAGELFF	TGTGCCAGCAGCATGAGCGGGAGGTGGGCCGGGGAGCTGTTTTTT
TRBV6-1	TRBJ1-4	NA	NA	CASLETTGRNEKLFF	TGTGCCAGCCTGGAAACGACAGGTCGTAATGAAAAACTGTTTTTT